These 29 T cell receptor beta chains share one sample of origin, sequenced in a study of cytomegalovirus exposure and HLA in healthy donors. The PCR made use of 60 Vbeta and 13 Jbeta primers. Clones were sequenced by immunoSEQ multiplex PCR, and TCRdb holds only the in-frame ones, with some missing. The sample lists around 130,000 clones; just under 80% were seen once. The sequenced sample was PBMCs. The receptors were gathered from a young man in good health and CMV-seronegative.

V and J are TRBV4-3 and TRBJ2-7, with 9 bases lining up with TRBD1. Germline CDR1 is LGHNA and CDR2 is YSLEER. V lost 4 bases and J lost 7; bases outside the gene matches: 14. This CDR3 region has 16 residues. The CDR3 is CASSLTPPGQGTEQYF. DNA for the CDR3: TGCGCCAGCAGCCTAACTCCTCCGGGACAGGGTACTGAGCAGTACTTC.

This chain links TRBV4-3 with TRBJ1-2, with D unresolved. Trimming took 0 bases from V and 0 from J, leaving 5 bases between them. The V gene's germline CDR1 is LGHNA and CDR2 YSLEER. This CDR3 comprises 14 residues. CDR3 region: CASSQEIANYGYTF. In nucleotides, the CDR3 is TGCGCCAGCAGCCAAGAAATAGCTAACTATGGCTACACCTTC.

The gene calls are TRBV7-9 and TRBJ2-7; TRBD2 matches at 9 bases. The CDR3 covers 15 residues. V trimming: 1 base; J trimming: 4 bases; junction bases outside the gene matches: 5. The germline CDR1 and CDR2 sequences are SEHNR and FQNEAQ (reference sequence). The CDR3 DNA sequence: TGTGCCAGCAGCTTAGTAGGTACTAGCGGGTACGAGCAGTACTTC. It encodes CASSLVGTSGYEQYF.

The table lists this clone with a count of one. This chain joins TRBV27 and TRBJ2-2; 8 bases are shared with TRBD2. V dropped 2 bases and J dropped 6; count of bases not matched to a gene: 11. Germline V gene lookup returns CDR1 MNHEY and CDR2 SMNVEV (reference sequence). The CDR3 extends over 17 amino acids. The CDR3 DNA reads as TGTGCCAGCAGTTTAAGGGTCCGGGAGGGCCCTGCCGGGGAGCTGTTTTTT. It encodes CASSLRVREGPAGELFF.

The rearrangement links TRBV6-1 to TRBJ1-5; 8 nucleotides agree with TRBD1. This CDR3 region has 14 residues. Trimming removed 5 bases from V and 4 bases from J; junction bases left unmatched: 4. Germline assignment: CDR1 MNHNS and CDR2 SASEGT. The CDR3 DNA is TGTGCCAGCAGTCTGGACAGGGTTAATCAGCCCCAGCATTTT. Translation: CASSLDRVNQPQHF.

V usage is TRBV4-2 and J usage is TRBJ2-1; TRBD2 matches at 8 bases. The V segment lost 0 bases and the J segment 6 bases; nucleotides outside the gene matches: 4. Per the germline V gene, CDR1 is LGHNA and CDR2 is YNFKEQ. The CDR3 runs to 15 residues. The CDR3 is CASSQEDSGTNEQFF. The CDR3 DNA follows: TGTGCCAGCAGCCAAGAAGATAGCGGGACCAATGAGCAGTTCTTC.

The sample holds one count of this clone. The chain uses TRBV6-5 and TRBJ2-7; tentative D call: TRBD2 (5 bases). Germline V lookup: CDR1 MNHEY, CDR2 SVGAGI. The germline V and J ends were trimmed by 8 bases and 7 bases, with 15 bases remaining between them. The CDR3 has 12 residues. CDR3 coding DNA: TGTGCCAGCGAAGCGGCGTCTAGGGAGCAGTACTTC. As protein: CASEAASREQYF.

V usage is TRBV4-3 and J usage is TRBJ1-4; D not certain. The V gene lost 0 bases and the J gene lost 0 bases, with 5 bases spanning the gap. The CDR3 runs 15 residues. Germline V lookup: CDR1 LGHNA, CDR2 YSLEER. The DNA for the CDR3 is TGCGCCAGCAGCCAAGACGGTGCAACTAATGAAAAACTGTTTTTT. Residues: CASSQDGATNEKLFF.

This rearrangement joins TRBV5-6 to TRBJ1-5; D unresolved. This CDR3 is 14 amino acids long. Germline V gives CDR1 SGHDT, CDR2 YYEEEE. The V end was cut by 0 bases, the J end by 7 bases, with 11 bases between. The CDR3 protein is CASSLGGGSQPQHF. As DNA, the CDR3 is TGTGCCAGCAGCTTGGGAGGAGGGTCACAGCCCCAGCATTTT.

The CDR3 nucleotides read TGTGCCAGTAGTCGAAGTACACAGGGGTGGAGTGAAAAACTGTTTTTT. It codes for CASSRSTQGWSEKLFF. The rearrangement links TRBV19 to TRBJ1-4; 7 positions match TRBD1. CDR3 length: 16 residues. The germline CDR1 and CDR2 sequences are LNHDA and SQIVND (reference sequence). Trimming took 5 bases from V and 7 from J; bases not matched to a gene: 13.

The chain couples TRBV9 to TRBJ2-7, with 7 bases matching TRBD1. Germline-derived CDR1 and CDR2 are SGDLS and YYNGEE. V was clipped by 3 bases and J by 0 bases; unmatched bases: 3. The CDR3 is 14 amino acids. For the CDR3, the DNA is TGTGCCAGCAGCGGCCGGGACAGCTCCTACGAGCAGTACTTC. This codes for CASSGRDSSYEQYF.

V is TRBV7-2 and J is TRBJ1-3; D call uncertain. CDR3 size: 14 residues. Germline CDR1 is SGHTA and CDR2 is FQGNSA. The V gene lost 1 base and the J gene lost 0 bases, with 4 bases spanning the gap. CDR3 coding DNA: TGTGCCAGCAGCTTAGACAGCTCTGGAAACACCATATATTTT. Translation: CASSLDSSGNTIYF.

The genes are TRBV4-3 and TRBJ1-3; no clear D gene. V was shortened by 0 bases and J by 1 base, with 7 bases between the two germline ends. This CDR3 is built from 15 residues. The germline V gene encodes CDR1 LGHNA and CDR2 YSLEER. The CDR3 DNA sequence: TGCGCCAGCAGCCAAGACAGGTTGTCTGGAAACACCATATATTTT. This sequence encodes CASSQDRLSGNTIYF.

This clone has only one observation. This chain uses TRBV10-1 with TRBJ2-3, with 8 bases matching TRBD1. Germline lookup yields CDR1 WNHNN and CDR2 SYGVQD (reference sequence). Trimming took 3 bases from V and 5 from J; bases not matched to a gene: 10. The CDR3 consists of 16 residues. The CDR3 protein is CASSEGRGRRGDTQYF. CDR3 nucleotides: TGCGCCAGCAGTGAAGGCAGGGGGCGGCGTGGAGATACGCAGTATTTT.

The gene calls are TRBV7-6 and TRBJ1-2, with D uncertain. V was clipped by 0 bases and J by 0 bases, with 8 bases between them. The germline V gene encodes CDR1 SGHVS and CDR2 FNYEAQ. CDR3 length: 15 amino acids. The DNA for the CDR3 is TGTGCCAGCAGCTTAGCGGAGGCGGCTAACTATGGCTACACCTTC. This encodes CASSLAEAANYGYTF.

The table lists this clone with a count of one. The CDR3 nucleotides are TGTGCCAGCAGTTTACCCCCGGGGGGGTGGGACACTGAAGCTTTCTTT. Its translation is CASSLPPGGWDTEAFF. J is TRBJ1-1 and V is TRBV28; tentative D call: TRBD1 (5 bases). The CDR3 extends over 16 amino acids. Germline values: CDR1 MDHEN, CDR2 SYDVKM. Deletions cut 2 bases from V and 3 bases from J, with 16 bases between. Full variable domain (outside the CDR3, taken from reference TRBV28 and TRBJ1-1): DVKVTQSSRYLVKRTGEKVFLECVQDMDHENMFWYRQDPGLGLRLIYFSYDVKMKEKGDIPEGYSVSREKKERFSLILESASTNQTSMYLCASSLPPGGWDTEAFFGQGTRLTVV.

The rearrangement joins TRBV5-6 to TRBJ1-2, with D possibly being TRBD1 (5 bases). The V end was cut by 3 bases, the J end by 4 bases, with 13 bases between. This CDR3 region has 14 residues. CDR1 is SGHDT and CDR2 is YYEEEE in the germline V gene. CDR3 bases: TGTGCCAGCAGCTCCCGGGGGGGAGGCTATGGCTACACCTTC. Translated: CASSSRGGGYGYTF.

The chain carries TRBV2 and TRBJ2-2; D is possibly TRBD2 (6 bases). Germline V gene data show CDR1 as SNHLY and CDR2 as FYNNEI. The CDR3 has 15 residues. Trimming shortened V by 7 bases and J by 7 bases, and 19 bases separated the two germline ends. The CDR3, as DNA: TGTGCCAGCATGGGTCAGGACTATCGAGACGGGGAGCTGTTTTTT. This encodes CASMGQDYRDGELFF.

The table lists this clone with a few counts. The chain joins TRBV6-6 to TRBJ1-6; D not certain. Per germline, CDR1 MNHNY and CDR2 SVGAGI (reference sequence). Between the trimmed V and J ends, which lost 0 bases and 5 bases, there was a span of 8 bases. The CDR3 covers 15 residues. The CDR3 spells CASSYSSFDNSPLHF. Written as DNA, the CDR3 is TGTGCCAGCAGTTACTCGAGTTTCGATAATTCACCCCTCCACTTT.

This clone appeared a few times. The chain joins TRBV7-9 to TRBJ1-5; no firm D call. The CDR3 covers 13 residues. Trimming took 4 bases from V and 5 from J, leaving 9 bases between them. Germline V gene sequence: CDR1 SEHNR, CDR2 FQNEAQ (reference sequence). The CDR3 loop is CASSSEEYQPQHF. The CDR3 bases are TGTGCCAGCAGCTCCGAAGAGTATCAGCCCCAGCATTTT. The full variable domain, in which reference TRBV7-9 and TRBJ1-5 provide the parts outside the CDR3, is DTGVSQNPRHKITKRGQNVTFRCDPISEHNRLYWYRQTLGQGPEFLTYFQNEAQLEKSRLLSDRFSAERPKGSFSTLEIQRTEQGDSAMYLCASSSEEYQPQHFGDGTRLSIL.

The chain uses TRBV18 and TRBJ2-5; D is perhaps TRBD1 (5 bases). Between the trimmed V and J ends, which lost 3 bases and 5 bases, there was a span of 10 bases. Germline V CDR1 and CDR2: KGHSH, LQKENI. The CDR3 contains 13 residues. The CDR3 sequence: CASSPTQVETQYF. The DNA of the CDR3 is TGTGCCAGCTCACCCACACAGGTGGAGACCCAGTACTTC.

This rearrangement joins TRBV6-5 to TRBJ2-2; TRBD2 matches 8 bases. The CDR3 sequence is 16 residues long. Losses at the gene ends were 4 bases for V and 0 bases for J; bases not matched to a gene: 4. Germline CDR1 MNHEY, CDR2 SVGAGI. The CDR3 reads CASSFRSGANTGELFF. CDR3 bases: TGTGCCAGCAGTTTTCGTAGCGGGGCGAACACCGGGGAGCTGTTTTTT.

This chain connects TRBV28 to TRBJ1-5, with D perhaps matching TRBD1 (5 bases). CDR1 and CDR2 (germline): MDHEN, SYDVKM. Trimming took off 6 bases at V and 0 bases at J, with 15 bases between the two ends. The CDR3 is made up of 16 amino acids. The CDR3 DNA sequence: TGTGCCAGCAGCCGTCGCCGGGGGTATAGCAATCAGCCCCAGCATTTT. Translating it yields CASSRRRGYSNQPQHF.

V gene TRBV29-1 combines with J gene TRBJ2-3; a possible D gene is TRBD2 (6 bases). The CDR3 consists of 13 residues. V shed 4 bases and J shed 0 bases, with 8 bases lying between them. Germline values: CDR1 SQVTM, CDR2 ANQGSEA. The CDR3 sequence: CSVGSGSTDTQYF. CDR3 bases: TGCAGCGTTGGTAGCGGAAGCACAGATACGCAGTATTTT.

J is TRBJ1-4 and V is TRBV28; a weak D match, TRBD1 (5 bases). The CDR3 loop spans 15 amino acids. Germline CDR1 reads MDHEN; CDR2 reads SYDVKM. V lost 3 bases and J 7 bases, leaving 15 bases between the germline ends. The CDR3 DNA sequence: TGTGCCAGCAGTTTTCCAGGGAATTCTGGTGAAAAACTGTTTTTT. Its protein is CASSFPGNSGEKLFF.

J is TRBJ1-2 and V is TRBV5-1, with a weak D call TRBD1 (5 bases). Trimming removed 4 bases from V and 4 bases from J, with 8 bases in between. This CDR3 contains 12 residues. Per the germline V gene, CDR1 is SGHRS and CDR2 is YFSETQ. The CDR3 is CASSAGSYGYTF. CDR3 nucleotides: TGCGCCAGCAGCGCAGGGTCCTATGGCTACACCTTC.

V is TRBV15 and J is TRBJ1-1; TRBD1 might be the D (6 bases). Looked up from germline, CDR1 is LNHNV and CDR2 is YYDKDF (reference sequence). V gave up 5 bases and J gave up 0 bases, with 10 bases separating them. The CDR3 sequence is 14 residues long. In DNA, the CDR3 is TGTGCCACCAGCGCTACAGGGATGAACACTGAAGCTTTCTTT. This sequence encodes CATSATGMNTEAFF.

V is TRBV4-3 and J is TRBJ2-3, with D tentatively TRBD2 (5 bases). The CDR3 spans 16 residues. From germline, CDR1 is LGHNA and CDR2 YSLEER. The V gene lost 4 bases and the J gene lost 1 base, with 15 bases spanning the gap. CDR3 region: CASSPRASIGTDTQYF. The CDR3, as DNA: TGCGCCAGCAGCCCGCGGGCGTCGATTGGCACAGATACGCAGTATTTT.

The chain joins TRBV27 to TRBJ2-7; D is perhaps TRBD1 (5 bases). The CDR3 runs to 13 residues. The germline CDR1 and CDR2 sequences are MNHEY and SMNVEV (reference sequence). Trimming took off 5 bases at V and 4 bases at J, with 12 bases between the two ends. CDR3 in DNA: TGTGCCAGCAGTACGAATCAGGGATACGAGCAGTACTTC. It yields the protein CASSTNQGYEQYF.